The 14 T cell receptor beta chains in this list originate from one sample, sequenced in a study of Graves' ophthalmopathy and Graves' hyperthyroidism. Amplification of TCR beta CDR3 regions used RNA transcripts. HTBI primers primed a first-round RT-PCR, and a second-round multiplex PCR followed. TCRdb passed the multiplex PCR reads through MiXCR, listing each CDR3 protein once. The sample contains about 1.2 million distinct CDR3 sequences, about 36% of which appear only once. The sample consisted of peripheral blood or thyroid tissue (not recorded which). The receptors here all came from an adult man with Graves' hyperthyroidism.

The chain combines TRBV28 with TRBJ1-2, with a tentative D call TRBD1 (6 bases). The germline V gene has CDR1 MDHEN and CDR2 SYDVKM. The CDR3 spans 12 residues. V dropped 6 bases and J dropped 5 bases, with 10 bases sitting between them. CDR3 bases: TGTGCCAGCAGGGGACAAATATATGGCTACACCTTC. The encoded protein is CASRGQIYGYTF.

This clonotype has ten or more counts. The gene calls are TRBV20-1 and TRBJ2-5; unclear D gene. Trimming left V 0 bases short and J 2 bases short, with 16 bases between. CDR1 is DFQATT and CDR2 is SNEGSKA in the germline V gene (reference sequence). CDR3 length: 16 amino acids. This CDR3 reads CSARDRLKALQETQYF. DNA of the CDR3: TGCAGTGCTAGAGATCGGCTGAAGGCGCTACAAGAGACCCAGTACTTC.

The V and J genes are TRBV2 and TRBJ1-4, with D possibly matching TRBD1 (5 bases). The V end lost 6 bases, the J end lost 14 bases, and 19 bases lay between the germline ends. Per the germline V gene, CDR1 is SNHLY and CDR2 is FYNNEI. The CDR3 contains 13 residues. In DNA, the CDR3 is TGTGCCAGCAGGGAGGACACGACGGATAACCTGTTTTTT. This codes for CASREDTTDNLFF.

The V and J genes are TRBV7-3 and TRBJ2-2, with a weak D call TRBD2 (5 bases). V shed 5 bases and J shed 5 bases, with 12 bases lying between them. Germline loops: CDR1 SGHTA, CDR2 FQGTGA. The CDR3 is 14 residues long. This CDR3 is CASSPPGRTGELFF. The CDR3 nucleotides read TGTGCCAGCAGCCCCCCGGGAAGAACCGGGGAGCTGTTTTTT. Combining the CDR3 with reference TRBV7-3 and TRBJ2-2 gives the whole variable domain GAGVSQTPSNKVTEKGKYVELRCDPISGHTALYWYRQSLGQGPEFLIYFQGTGAADDSGLPNDRFFAVRPEGSVSTLKIQRTERGDSAVYLCASSPPGRTGELFFGEGSRLTVL.

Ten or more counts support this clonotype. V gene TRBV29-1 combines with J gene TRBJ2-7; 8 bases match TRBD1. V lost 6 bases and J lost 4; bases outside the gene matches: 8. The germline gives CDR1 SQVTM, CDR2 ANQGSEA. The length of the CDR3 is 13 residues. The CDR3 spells CSVNRGQGYEQYF. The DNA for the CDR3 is TGCAGCGTCAACCGCGGACAGGGTTACGAGCAGTACTTC.

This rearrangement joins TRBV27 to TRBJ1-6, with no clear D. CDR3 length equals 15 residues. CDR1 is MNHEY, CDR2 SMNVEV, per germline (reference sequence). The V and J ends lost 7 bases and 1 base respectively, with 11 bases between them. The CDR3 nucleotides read TGTGCCAGCACCGAAGGCTTTTCCTATAATTCACCCCTCCACTTT. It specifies CASTEGFSYNSPLHF.

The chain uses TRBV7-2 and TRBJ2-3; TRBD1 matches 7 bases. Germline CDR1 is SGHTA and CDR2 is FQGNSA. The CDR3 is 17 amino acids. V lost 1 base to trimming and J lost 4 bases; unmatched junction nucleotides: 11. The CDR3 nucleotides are TGTGCCAGCAGCTTAGAGTCGGGCAGGGGGATCGCAGATACGCAGTATTTT. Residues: CASSLESGRGIADTQYF.

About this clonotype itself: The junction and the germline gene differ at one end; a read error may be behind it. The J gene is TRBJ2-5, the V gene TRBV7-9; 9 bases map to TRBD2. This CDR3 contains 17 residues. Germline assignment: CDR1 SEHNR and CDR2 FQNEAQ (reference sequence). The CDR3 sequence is CASSQRGPAGGQETQYF. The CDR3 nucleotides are TGCGCCAGCAGCCAACGGGGGCCAGCGGGGGGACAAGAGACCCAGTACTTC.

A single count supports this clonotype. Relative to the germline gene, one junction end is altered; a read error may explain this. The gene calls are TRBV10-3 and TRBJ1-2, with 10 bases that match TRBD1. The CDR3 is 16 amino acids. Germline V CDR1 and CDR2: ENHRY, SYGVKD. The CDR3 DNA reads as TGTGCCAGCAGTGATGGGACAGGGGTCTCTAACTATGGCTACACCTTC. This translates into CASSDGTGVSNYGYTF.

Here the CDR3 reads CASSSSAQGLNTEAFF. CDR3 nucleotide sequence: TGCGCCAGCAGCTCCTCCGCCCAGGGATTGAACACTGAAGCTTTCTTT. The gene calls are TRBV5-1 and TRBJ1-1, with a possible D match to TRBD1 (5 bases). V was clipped by 3 bases and J by 0 bases, with 15 bases between them. There are 16 residues in the CDR3. Germline lookup yields CDR1 SGHRS and CDR2 YFSETQ.

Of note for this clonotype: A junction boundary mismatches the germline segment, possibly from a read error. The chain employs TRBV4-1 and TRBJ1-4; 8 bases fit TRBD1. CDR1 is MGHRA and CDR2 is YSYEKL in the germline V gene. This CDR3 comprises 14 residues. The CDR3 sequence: CASSHQGAREKLSF. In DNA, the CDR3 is TGCGCCAGCAGCCACCAGGGGGCTCGCGAAAAACTGTCTTTT.

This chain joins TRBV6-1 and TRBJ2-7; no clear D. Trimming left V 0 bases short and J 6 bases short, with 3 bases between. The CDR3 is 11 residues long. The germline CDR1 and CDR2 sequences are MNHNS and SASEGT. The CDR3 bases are TGTGCCAGCAGTGAAGCTTCCGAGCAGTACTTC. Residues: CASSEASEQYF.

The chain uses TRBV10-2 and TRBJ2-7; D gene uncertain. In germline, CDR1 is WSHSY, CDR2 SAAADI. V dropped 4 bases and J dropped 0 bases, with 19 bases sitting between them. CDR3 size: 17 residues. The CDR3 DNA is TGCGCCAGCAGTGCTCGGCCACACCAGGCGATCTCCTACGAGCAGTACTTC. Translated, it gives CASSARPHQAISYEQYF.

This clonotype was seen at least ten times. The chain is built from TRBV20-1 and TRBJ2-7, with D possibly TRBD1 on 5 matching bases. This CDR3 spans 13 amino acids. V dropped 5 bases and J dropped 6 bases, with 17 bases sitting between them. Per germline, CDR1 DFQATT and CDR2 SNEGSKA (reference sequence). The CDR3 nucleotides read TGCAGTGCTCCAGATATGTGGGGCAGCGAGCAGTACTTC. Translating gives CSAPDMWGSEQYF.